What follows are 21 T cell receptor beta chains derived from one specimen sequenced in a study of early T cells in non-severe SARS-CoV-2 infection. TCRdb redid the calling of the 5' RACE reads with MiXCR, one entry per CDR3 protein. Counted here are some 85,000 distinct CDR3 sequences, roughly an eighth occurring once; the ten biggest clones make up around 1.5%. Sequencing was performed on whole blood. These receptors all stem from an adult who was a healthcare worker with PCR-confirmed SARS-CoV-2 infection or an uninfected control (not recorded which).

The rearrangement links TRBV12-5 to TRBJ2-1; tentative D call: TRBD2 (6 bases). Deletions cut 5 bases from V and 14 bases from J, with 19 bases between. This CDR3 has 13 residues. Per the germline V gene, CDR1 is LGHNT and CDR2 is FRNRAP. The CDR3 sequence is CASGPPTRGSKFF. CDR3 DNA: TGTGCTAGTGGTCCCCCTACGCGGGGTTCGAAGTTCTTC.

J is TRBJ2-1 and V is TRBV4-1; 12 bases agree with TRBD2. The CDR3 is 14 residues long. Germline CDR1 and CDR2: MGHRA and YSYEKL. Trimming cost V 0 bases and J 15 bases; bases outside gene matches: 6. CDR3 residues: CASSQDLAGGPMFF. CDR3 sequence (DNA): TGCGCCAGCAGCCAAGATCTAGCGGGGGGGCCAATGTTCTTC.

Points on this clonotype: The junction departs from the called germline gene at one end, perhaps through a read error. This rearrangement joins TRBV5-1 to TRBJ2-3, with 7 bases identical to TRBD1. This CDR3 comprises 14 residues. Germline V gives CDR1 SGHRS, CDR2 YFSETQ. The chain's CDR3 is CTSSAGTDTDTQYF. As DNA, the CDR3 is TGCACCAGCAGCGCCGGGACAGACACAGATACGCAGTATTTT.

This clonotype was observed many times. This chain connects TRBV5-1 to TRBJ1-1; D unclear. The V end lost 2 bases, the J end lost 3 bases, and 8 bases lay between the germline ends. The CDR3 spans 13 residues. The germline gives CDR1 SGHRS, CDR2 YFSETQ. The CDR3 DNA reads TGCGCCAGCAGCTTCACAGCGGACACTGAAGCTTTCTTT. Translating it yields CASSFTADTEAFF.

This clonotype was counted many times. The V and J genes are TRBV3-1 and TRBJ2-2; D gene ambiguous. Trimming left V 2 bases short and J 6 bases short, with 7 bases between. This CDR3 is built from 13 residues. Germline CDR1 reads LGHDT; CDR2 reads YNNKEL (reference sequence). This CDR3 is CASSQKIPGELFF. For the CDR3, the DNA is TGTGCCAGCAGCCAAAAGATTCCCGGGGAGCTGTTTTTT.

This clonotype was recorded many times. The genes are TRBV19 and TRBJ2-3, with D unresolved. The CDR3 covers 14 residues. With 4 bases removed from V and 6 bases from J, the gap between germline ends came to 14 bases. Germline V gene sequence: CDR1 LNHDA, CDR2 SQIVND (reference sequence). CDR3 DNA: TGTGCCAGTAGTAGACGGCAATTAGAGGATACGCAGTATTTT. It translates to CASSRRQLEDTQYF.

This clonotype has a count of ten or more. The chain employs TRBV29-1 and TRBJ2-1; TRBD1 is a possible D gene (5 bases). Trimming left V 0 bases short and J 9 bases short, with 12 bases between. The CDR3 consists of 13 residues. From germline, CDR1 is SQVTM and CDR2 ANQGSEA. For the CDR3, the DNA is TGCAGCGTTGAAGATCGGCAGGGCGGTGAGCAGTTCTTC. Its translation is CSVEDRQGGEQFF.

Only one count was recorded for this clonotype. CDR3 loop: CASSLIGGGTETQYF. The CDR3 DNA sequence: TGTGCCAGCAGCTTAATCGGAGGCGGGACGGAGACCCAGTACTTC. The chain recombines TRBV7-3 with TRBJ2-5; maybe TRBD2 (6 bases). Germline CDR1 is SGHTA and CDR2 is FQGTGA. The V end lost 1 base, the J end lost 5 bases, and 14 bases lay between the germline ends. The CDR3 is made up of 15 amino acids.

This clonotype came up many times. J is TRBJ2-3 and V is TRBV6-6, with D possibly TRBD1 on 7 matching bases. V lost 5 bases and J 1 base, leaving 13 bases between the germline ends. The germline gives CDR1 MNHNY, CDR2 SVGAGI (reference sequence). The CDR3 spans 15 residues. Here the CDR3 reads CASSLIRGGTDTQYF. As DNA, the CDR3 is TGTGCCAGCAGTCTCATCAGGGGGGGCACAGATACGCAGTATTTT.

This clonotype has ten or more counts. The chain is built from TRBV20-1 and TRBJ2-1; 11 nucleotides align to TRBD2. The trim removed 4 bases at V and 6 bases at J, leaving 8 bases unmatched. The CDR3 contains 15 residues. From germline, CDR1 is DFQATT and CDR2 SNEGSKA (reference sequence). The CDR3 protein is CSATPLAGAFNEQFF. Written as DNA, the CDR3 is TGCAGTGCTACCCCACTAGCGGGGGCCTTCAATGAGCAGTTCTTC.

This clonotype was counted only a few times. The chain has TRBV9 and TRBJ2-2; D unresolved. Per the germline V gene, CDR1 is SGDLS and CDR2 is YYNGEE. This CDR3 spans 16 amino acids. Trimming left V 0 bases short and J 0 bases short, with 9 bases between. The CDR3 spells CASSVVAAANTGELFF. The CDR3 bases are TGTGCCAGCAGCGTAGTGGCAGCTGCGAACACCGGGGAGCTGTTTTTT.

This clonotype was picked up many times. This CDR3 is CASSPRRENTEAFF. Written as DNA, the CDR3 is TGTGCCAGCAGCCCCCGGCGAGAGAACACTGAAGCTTTCTTT. The chain is built from TRBV11-2 and TRBJ1-1; D call uncertain. The CDR3 runs to 14 residues. Germline V gene lookup returns CDR1 SGHAT and CDR2 FQNNGV. V was cut by 5 bases and J by 1 base, with 11 bases left in between.

This sequence joins TRBV6-6 and TRBJ1-2; D possibly corresponds to TRBD1 (5 bases). Per germline, CDR1 MNHNY and CDR2 SVGAGI (reference sequence). V shed 5 bases and J shed 3 bases, with 10 bases lying between them. This CDR3 has 13 residues. The CDR3 sequence is CASSRDADYGYTF. The CDR3 DNA reads as TGTGCCAGCAGTCGGGACGCAGACTATGGCTACACCTTC.

At least ten counts were recorded for this clonotype. The V call is TRBV11-2, the J call TRBJ2-1, with no clear D. The CDR3 has 17 amino acids. Trimming took off 1 base at V and 0 bases at J, with 13 bases between the two ends. In germline, CDR1 is SGHAT, CDR2 FQNNGV. CDR3 protein: CASSLVPQTSSYNEQFF. Here the CDR3 DNA reads TGTGCCAGCAGCTTAGTCCCGCAGACCAGCTCCTACAATGAGCAGTTCTTC.

The chain is built from TRBV11-1 and TRBJ2-3; D possibly uses TRBD1 or TRBD2 (5 bases each). The CDR3 contains 17 residues. The germline gives CDR1 SGHAT, CDR2 FQDESV (reference sequence). V was shortened by 1 base and J by 2 bases, with 16 bases between the two germline ends. CDR3 amino acids: CASSLEGSRGFTDTQYF. The CDR3, as DNA: TGTGCCAGCAGCTTAGAGGGGAGCCGAGGCTTCACAGATACGCAGTATTTT.

Notes on this clonotype: Germline and junction disagree at one end, which may indicate a read error. The chain couples TRBV5-1 to TRBJ1-1, with 9 bases identical to TRBD1. CDR1 and CDR2 from the germline V gene are SGHRS and YFSETQ. The CDR3 sequence is 15 residues long. CDR3 nucleotide sequence: TGTGCCAGCAGCTTGGAATTGGACAGGGGCACTGAAGCTTTCTTT. Translating it yields CASSLELDRGTEAFF.

This clonotype showed up many times. The rearrangement uses TRBV6-4 and TRBJ2-1; tentatively, D is TRBD2 (6 bases). Per the germline V gene, CDR1 is MRHNA and CDR2 is SNTAGT. CDR3 length: 15 residues. The V end lost 0 bases, the J end lost 1 base, and 7 bases lay between the germline ends. The DNA for the CDR3 is TGTGCCAGCAGTGACTCGGCGGGATCCTACAATGAGCAGTTCTTC. Encoded protein: CASSDSAGSYNEQFF.

DNA of the CDR3: TGTGCCAGCAGCTATTGTTCGCAACGGGGGGACAGGATTCAGAGCACAGATACGCAGTATTTT. Protein product: CASSYCSQRGDRIQSTDTQYF. The chain couples TRBV7-9 to TRBJ2-3; TRBD1 is a possible D gene (8 bases). This CDR3 has 21 residues. V dropped 4 bases and J dropped 0 bases, with 29 bases sitting between them. Germline V lookup: CDR1 SEHNR, CDR2 FQNEAQ (reference sequence). Supplemented by reference TRBV7-9 and TRBJ2-3, the full variable domain reads DTGVSQNPRHKITKRGQNVTFRCDPISEHNRLYWYRQTLGQGPEFLTYFQNEAQLEKSRLLSDRFSAERPKGSFSTLEIQRTEQGDSAMYLCASSYCSQRGDRIQSTDTQYFGPGTRLTVL.

A few counts support this clonotype. The rearrangement links TRBV12-3 or TRBV12-4 to TRBJ1-3; TRBD1 might be the D (5 bases). Trimming took off 8 bases at V and 3 bases at J, with 11 bases between the two ends. The CDR3 runs 13 residues. CDR3 region: CASRRGDGNTIYF. In DNA, the CDR3 is TGTGCCAGCCGGCGGGGCGATGGAAACACCATATATTTT.

This clonotype came up many times. V gene TRBV19 combines with J gene TRBJ1-2; D is undetermined. V lost 0 bases, J lost 4 bases, and 18 bases lay in between. The CDR3 totals 17 residues. Looked up from germline, CDR1 is LNHDA and CDR2 is SQIVND (reference sequence). CDR3 bases: TGTGCCAGTAGTATAGAGTCTTCGTTGGGCGGTCCCTATGGCTACACCTTC. Translating gives CASSIESSLGGPYGYTF.

This clonotype was recorded many times. The chain combines TRBV5-1 with TRBJ2-1, with 12 bases aligning to TRBD2. With V trimmed by 2 bases and J by 4 bases, 4 bases remained unmatched. CDR3 length: 16 amino acids. In germline, CDR1 is SGHRS, CDR2 YFSETQ. CDR3 sequence: CASSFSSGGEYNEQFF. DNA for the CDR3: TGCGCCAGCAGCTTTTCTAGCGGGGGGGAGTACAATGAGCAGTTCTTC.